A selection of T cell receptor beta chains follows, all from one sample in a study of blood T cell repertoires in COVID-19. The data were produced by immunoSEQ multiplex PCR, yet TCRdb's version contains in-frame clones alone and is incomplete. The repertoire holds over 200,000 clones, with 90% as singletons. Specimen: PBMCs or T cells enriched from blood (not recorded which). These receptors originate from a man aged 25 to 40 who had been exposed to COVID-19. Each CDR3 is given with its conserved first and last residue. The D gene is left open where the match is weak. The size entry is marked missing in some rows and otherwise reads once, few, many or a size class.

DNA: TGTGCCAGCAGCCTTAATCAGCCCCAGCATTTT
CDR3: CASSLNQPQHF
J: TRBJ1-5
size: .
V: TRBV5-8
D: .
length: 11

DNA: TGTGCCAGCAGCCCCTGGGACAGGGCCTATGGCTACACCTTC
CDR3: CASSPWDRAYGYTF
J: TRBJ1-2
size: .
V: TRBV5-5
D: TRBD1
length: 14

DNA: TGCGCCAGCAACGAAAGACAGAACACCGGGGAGCTGTTTTTT
CDR3: CASNERQNTGELFF
J: TRBJ2-2
size: .
V: TRBV5-1
D: .
length: 14

DNA: TGTGCCAGCAGTCGGACAGTTGACACTGAAGCTTTCTTT
CDR3: CASSRTVDTEAFF
J: TRBJ1-1
size: .
V: TRBV6-5
D: .
length: 13

DNA: TGTGCCAGCTCGGGACTGTCGAACACTGAAGCTTTCTTT
CDR3: CASSGLSNTEAFF
J: TRBJ1-1
size: .
V: TRBV6-5
D: .
length: 13

DNA: TGCGCCAGCAGCCCAACTAGCGGTTACACCGGGGAGCTGTTTTTT
CDR3: CASSPTSGYTGELFF
J: TRBJ2-2
size: .
V: TRBV5-1
D: TRBD2
length: 15

DNA: TGTGCCAGCAGTGATCTTGGACAGGGGGGTTTGCGCAATCAGCCCCAGCATTTT
CDR3: CASSDLGQGGLRNQPQHF
J: TRBJ1-5
size: .
V: TRBV6-1
D: TRBD1
length: 18

DNA: TGTGCCAGTTCAGGGGGCGCGGCAGGGGAGCTGTTTTTT
CDR3: CASSGGAAGELFF
J: TRBJ2-2
size: .
V: TRBV19
D: TRBD1
length: 13

DNA: TGTGCCAGCAGCCAATCCGGTAATACGTGGAACACCATATATTTT
CDR3: CASSQSGNTWNTIYF
J: TRBJ1-3
size: few
V: TRBV3-1/TRBV3-2
D: .
length: 15

DNA: TGCAGTGCTAGTTCAGGGTCCGGTAATGAAAAACTGTTTTTT
CDR3: CSASSGSGNEKLFF
J: TRBJ1-4
size: .
V: TRBV20-1
D: .
length: 14

DNA: TGCGCCAGCAGCCAAGATTTGAGTACGGATGGCTACACCTTC
CDR3: CASSQDLSTDGYTF
J: TRBJ1-2
size: .
V: TRBV4-3
D: .
length: 14

DNA: TGTGCCAGCAGTTTATCGCAGGGTTCGGACGAGCAGTACTTC
CDR3: CASSLSQGSDEQYF
J: TRBJ2-7
size: .
V: TRBV27
D: .
length: 14

DNA: TGTGCCAGCAGCTCTCCAAGGGGACAGGTTACGAACACCGGGGAGCTGTTTTTT
CDR3: CASSSPRGQVTNTGELFF
J: TRBJ2-2
size: .
V: TRBV7-6
D: TRBD1
length: 18

DNA: TGTGCCTCGGGCCGGGGGGGAGAGACCCAGTACTTC
CDR3: CASGRGGETQYF
J: TRBJ2-5
size: .
V: TRBV30
D: TRBD2
length: 12

DNA: TGTGCCCGGGGACTACCAACCGGGGAGCTGTTTTTT
CDR3: CARGLPTGELFF
J: TRBJ2-2
size: .
V: TRBV2
D: TRBD2
length: 12

DNA: TGTGCCAGCAGCCCCCTAGCGGGGAGGGCAGATACGCAGTATTTT
CDR3: CASSPLAGRADTQYF
J: TRBJ2-3
size: .
V: TRBV7-8
D: TRBD2
length: 15

DNA: TGTGCCAGCAGCCTGACAGGGAATAATTCACCCCTCCACTTT
CDR3: CASSLTGNNSPLHF
J: TRBJ1-6
size: .
V: TRBV9
D: TRBD1
length: 14

DNA: TGTGCCAGCAGCTTAGGGCCTAGCGAGTACAATGAGCAGTTCTTC
CDR3: CASSLGPSEYNEQFF
J: TRBJ2-1
size: .
V: TRBV7-6
D: .
length: 15

DNA: TGCGCCAGCAGTTCCCGGGACAGGGGTACCTACGAGCAGTACTTC
CDR3: CASSSRDRGTYEQYF
J: TRBJ2-7
size: .
V: TRBV5-1
D: TRBD1
length: 15

DNA: TGTGCCAGCAGCTTAGGAGGATCCAACTATGGCTACACCTTC
CDR3: CASSLGGSNYGYTF
J: TRBJ1-2
size: .
V: TRBV7-3
D: .
length: 14

DNA: TGTGCCAGCAGATCGACAGGGACCGGGGAGCTGTTTTTT
CDR3: CASRSTGTGELFF
J: TRBJ2-2
size: .
V: TRBV11-1
D: TRBD1
length: 13

DNA: TGTGCCAGCAGCAGCCGGGCGGGGGGATACAATGAGCAGTTCTTC
CDR3: CASSSRAGGYNEQFF
J: TRBJ2-1
size: .
V: TRBV14
D: TRBD2
length: 15

DNA: TGTGCCAGCAGTTTACAGGGCTACGAGCAGTACTTC
CDR3: CASSLQGYEQYF
J: TRBJ2-7
size: .
V: TRBV6-5
D: .
length: 12

DNA: TGTGCCAGTGGACAGAACACCGGGGAGCTGTTTTTT
CDR3: CASGQNTGELFF
J: TRBJ2-2
size: .
V: TRBV19
D: .
length: 12

DNA: TGTGCCAGCAGTGAAAAACAACAAGAGACCCAGTACTTC
CDR3: CASSEKQQETQYF
J: TRBJ2-5
size: .
V: TRBV6-1
D: .
length: 13

DNA: TGTGCCAGCCGGAGTAGAGCGGGGGGTGAGGAGACCCAGTACTTC
CDR3: CASRSRAGGEETQYF
J: TRBJ2-5
size: once
V: TRBV7-9
D: TRBD2
length: 15

DNA: TGCGCCAGCAGCCCGGGACTGAACCGCGAAAAACTGTTTTTT
CDR3: CASSPGLNREKLFF
J: TRBJ1-4
size: .
V: TRBV5-1
D: .
length: 14

DNA: TGCGCCAGCAGCCAAGCGGGACTAGTGTCAGATACGCAGTATTTT
CDR3: CASSQAGLVSDTQYF
J: TRBJ2-3
size: .
V: TRBV4-3
D: TRBD2
length: 15

DNA: TGCAGCGTTGAAGATCTGGGACTAATTGAGACCCAGTACTTC
CDR3: CSVEDLGLIETQYF
J: TRBJ2-5
size: .
V: TRBV29-1
D: TRBD2
length: 14

DNA: TGTGCCAGCAGCCTGACTAGCGGGGTAATTAACGAGCAGTACTTC
CDR3: CASSLTSGVINEQYF
J: TRBJ2-7
size: .
V: TRBV6-5
D: TRBD2
length: 15

DNA: TGTGCCACCAGCAGAGATAGGGGGCAGGGTCAAGGGGCCCTCCACTTT
CDR3: CATSRDRGQGQGALHF
J: TRBJ1-6
size: .
V: TRBV15
D: TRBD1
length: 16

DNA: TGTGCCAGCTCACCACCTTCCGGGGTAGCCCATGCGAACACTGAAGCTTTCTTT
CDR3: CASSPPSGVAHANTEAFF
J: TRBJ1-1
size: once
V: TRBV18
D: .
length: 18

DNA: TGTGCCAGCTCACAGGGACAGGGTCGGCAGTGGGGTTCACCCCTCCACTTT
CDR3: CASSQGQGRQWGSPLHF
J: TRBJ1-6
size: .
V: TRBV18
D: TRBD1
length: 17

DNA: TGTGCCAGTAGTACCAATTACAGGGAATCAACTAATTCACCCCTCCACTTT
CDR3: CASSTNYRESTNSPLHF
J: TRBJ1-6
size: .
V: TRBV19
D: .
length: 17

DNA: TGTGCCAGCAGTTTAACCGGGACTAGAAATGGCGAGCAGTACTTC
CDR3: CASSLTGTRNGEQYF
J: TRBJ2-7
size: once
V: TRBV27
D: TRBD2
length: 15

DNA: TGTGCCAGCTGGGACAGGGATTCCTACGAGCAGTACTTC
CDR3: CASWDRDSYEQYF
J: TRBJ2-7
size: many
V: TRBV27
D: TRBD1
length: 13

DNA: TGTGCCAGCAGCGTTTCGGGACAAGCCTACGAGCAGTACTTC
CDR3: CASSVSGQAYEQYF
J: TRBJ2-7
size: .
V: TRBV7-2
D: .
length: 14

DNA: TGTGCCAGCGCGCCTCAGGGACTTGGCTACGAGCAGTACTTC
CDR3: CASAPQGLGYEQYF
J: TRBJ2-7
size: .
V: TRBV6-5
D: .
length: 14

DNA: TGTGCCAGCGCAACCTCGGACAGGGGCTTTCAGCCCCAGCATTTT
CDR3: CASATSDRGFQPQHF
J: TRBJ1-5
size: .
V: TRBV19
D: TRBD1
length: 15

DNA: TGTGCCAGCAGTGATGGGGGGGCGGCCTACAATGAGCAGTTCTTC
CDR3: CASSDGGAAYNEQFF
J: TRBJ2-1
size: .
V: TRBV2
D: .
length: 15

DNA: TGCGCCAGCAGCGGTGACAGTTTTAATCGGTTCTTC
CDR3: CASSGDSFNRFF
J: TRBJ2-1
size: .
V: TRBV5-1
D: .
length: 12

DNA: TGTGCCAGCAGCCTTCTTACCGGGACAGGGGAGGGAAACACCATATATTTT
CDR3: CASSLLTGTGEGNTIYF
J: TRBJ1-3
size: .
V: TRBV4-2
D: TRBD1
length: 17

DNA: TGTGCCAGCAGTACCCGACAGGGGGCGGAAAGTCAGCCCCAGCATTTT
CDR3: CASSTRQGAESQPQHF
J: TRBJ1-5
size: .
V: TRBV6-6
D: TRBD1
length: 16

DNA: TGTGCCAGCAGCTCCGGGACAGGGGGGGATCGCGAGCAGTACTTC
CDR3: CASSSGTGGDREQYF
J: TRBJ2-7
size: .
V: TRBV4-2
D: TRBD1
length: 15

DNA: TGTGCCAGCAGTTCAGACAGGGGTGGTGGCTACACCTTC
CDR3: CASSSDRGGGYTF
J: TRBJ1-2
size: .
V: TRBV6-5
D: TRBD1
length: 13

DNA: TGCGCCAGCAGCTTGGACAGTCATAATTCACCCCTCCACTTT
CDR3: CASSLDSHNSPLHF
J: TRBJ1-6
size: .
V: TRBV5-1
D: .
length: 14

DNA: TGTGCCATCAGTGAAGGTGAGGGCGAGGTTTACGAGCAGTACTTC
CDR3: CAISEGEGEVYEQYF
J: TRBJ2-7
size: few
V: TRBV10-3
D: .
length: 15

DNA: TGTGCCATCAGTGACCAGGGGCCACCGGGTGAAAAACTGTTTTTT
CDR3: CAISDQGPPGEKLFF
J: TRBJ1-4
size: .
V: TRBV10-3
D: .
length: 15

DNA: TGCGCCAGCAGCCAAGTGGGAGCTAACTATGGCTACACCTTC
CDR3: CASSQVGANYGYTF
J: TRBJ1-2
size: .
V: TRBV4-3
D: .
length: 14

DNA: TGTGCCAGTAGTATAGATGGGAGGGTAAGCCAGCCCCAGCATTTT
CDR3: CASSIDGRVSQPQHF
J: TRBJ1-5
size: once
V: TRBV19
D: .
length: 15

DNA: TGCAGTGCTAGTGACGGCAGGGTCTATAGCAATCAGCCCCAGCATTTT
CDR3: CSASDGRVYSNQPQHF
J: TRBJ1-5
size: .
V: TRBV20-1
D: .
length: 16

DNA: TGTGCCAGCAGTTACGACAGGGAAGTTTCAATCGAGCAGTACTTC
CDR3: CASSYDREVSIEQYF
J: TRBJ2-7
size: .
V: TRBV6-5
D: TRBD1
length: 15

DNA: TGCGCCAGCAGCCCCATGGCAGGGAAAAATTCACCCCTCCACTTT
CDR3: CASSPMAGKNSPLHF
J: TRBJ1-6
size: .
V: TRBV4-3
D: .
length: 15

DNA: TGTGCCAGCAGCCCGCCGGAGGTAGCTAACTATGGCTACACCTTC
CDR3: CASSPPEVANYGYTF
J: TRBJ1-2
size: few
V: TRBV5-4
D: .
length: 15

DNA: TGTGCCAGCAGATACAGCAATTCACCCCTCCACTTT
CDR3: CASRYSNSPLHF
J: TRBJ1-6
size: .
V: TRBV28
D: .
length: 12

DNA: TGTGCTAGTGGTTTGGGGACAGGGTGGAGAGATACGCAGTATTTT
CDR3: CASGLGTGWRDTQYF
J: TRBJ2-3
size: .
V: TRBV12-5
D: TRBD1
length: 15

DNA: TGCGCCAGCAGCCGCGAACGGACAGGGGCTGTCTATGGCTACACCTTC
CDR3: CASSRERTGAVYGYTF
J: TRBJ1-2
size: .
V: TRBV4-1
D: TRBD1
length: 16

DNA: TGTGCCAGCAGTTGGTACAGGGGCGACATCGGGGAGCTGTTTTTT
CDR3: CASSWYRGDIGELFF
J: TRBJ2-2
size: .
V: TRBV27
D: TRBD1
length: 15

DNA: TGTGCCAGCTCACCACCTGGAGGACAGAGAAACTTTAACTATGGCTACACCTTC
CDR3: CASSPPGGQRNFNYGYTF
J: TRBJ1-2
size: .
V: TRBV18
D: .
length: 18

DNA: TGTGCCAGCACAGGGAGCACAGATACGCAGTATTTT
CDR3: CASTGSTDTQYF
J: TRBJ2-3
size: .
V: TRBV6-6
D: .
length: 12